What follows is one TCR beta chain and its context. The sample originates from a study of CD8+CD57+ T cells in acquired aplastic anemia. Study at large: The study obtained an average of around 2.9 ug of DNA from sorted CD4+ and CD8+ cells.

Genomic DNA, the template, was used for profiling of the TCR beta VDJ and CDR3. Each CDR3 protein is one row after TCRdb ran MiXCR on the reads. The sample has fewer than 200,000 distinct CDR3 sequences; roughly 50% are singletons. The sequenced patients had an expansion of CD8+CD57+ cells seen by flow cytometry. The origin of this receptor is a human donor with aplastic anemia. The sequenced sample consisted of sorted CD4+, CD8+, or CD8+CD57+ T cells (not recorded which) from PBMCs.

The chain's CDR3 is CSATTPPTYEQYF. DNA for the CDR3: TGCAGTGCTACCACCCCCCCTACCTACGAGCAGTACTTC. The chain carries TRBV20-1 and TRBJ2-7; D is unclear. The CDR3 runs 13 residues. Germline V gives CDR1 DFQATT, CDR2 SNEGSKA (reference sequence). Trimming took 4 bases from V and 2 from J, leaving 12 bases between them.